This T cell receptor (beta chain) is from a study of cytomegalovirus exposure and HLA in healthy donors. Overall study findings and caveats: Rarity characterized most TCR sequences, yet some public TCRs appeared in many donors.

Germline loops: CDR1 SGHTA, CDR2 FQGNSA. The V end was cut by 5 bases, the J end by 10 bases, with 14 bases between. The CDR3 length is 12 residues. PCR employed 60 Vbeta and 13 Jbeta primers. Sequencing was performed with immunoSEQ multiplex PCR; in TCRdb, only in-frame clones are kept and a portion is missing. The table records approximately 100,000 clones, roughly three quarters of them present only once. Note on this clone: The antigen remains unidentified.

The V call is TRBV7-2, the J call TRBJ1-2; no clear D. The TCR was taken from a middle-aged woman in good health and CMV-seronegative. Material for sequencing was PBMCs. CDR3 nucleotides: TGTGCCAGCAGCCCCAGACAAAGTCTCTACACCTTC. Its translation is CASSPRQSLYTF.